This T cell receptor beta chain came from a study of blood T cell repertoires in COVID-19. Per the study methods: Estimation of nucleated cell counts was performed using reference gene primer amplification. Sequencing was performed with immunoSEQ multiplex PCR; in TCRdb, only in-frame clones are kept and a portion is missing. V, J and clone size were drawn from that table, and D and trimming were deduced from the DNA. The data hold about 140,000 clones, with around 84% observed a single time. CDR3 length equals 16 residues. Germline loops: CDR1 SGHNT, CDR2 YENEEA. Germline trimming cut 0 bases from V and 7 bases from J; bases unmatched to any gene: 6.

The TCR was taken from a woman aged 60-75 years with acute or convalescent COVID-19. Sequenced material: peripheral blood. The J gene is TRBJ1-6, the V gene TRBV11-3; 7 nucleotides agree with TRBD1. Here the CDR3 reads CASSLEVTGLNSPLHF. The CDR3 DNA is TGTGCCAGCAGCTTAGAAGTGACAGGGCTAAATTCACCCCTCCACTTT.